This T cell receptor (beta chain) was observed in a study of Graves' ophthalmopathy and Graves' hyperthyroidism. V was trimmed by 0 bases and J by 11 bases, leaving 17 bases between them. Germline values: CDR1 SGHRS, CDR2 YFSETQ. The CDR3 extends over 14 amino acids. RNA transcripts were the source from which TCR beta CDR3 regions were amplified. First-round RT-PCR employed HTBI primers, with a second-round multiplex PCR after it. TCRdb fed the multiplex PCR reads into MiXCR, producing one record per CDR3 protein. Of about 380,000 distinct CDR3 sequences in the sample, 15% to 17% were seen once. Findings and caveats of the study: Discriminating ophthalmopathy from stable hyperthyroidism, a 13-signature model attained a sensitivity of about 88% and a specificity of around 77%. With a specificity of around 76% and a sensitivity of around 70%, the model predicted ophthalmopathy progression.

Diagnosis was based on clinical symptoms, serum thyroxine, TRAb, thyroid ultrasound and orbital computed tomography. The PBMCs used were ones drawn from approximately 10 ml of fresh peripheral blood. This clonotype has more than one count but fewer than ten. Antigen: not known. The sequence came from a woman in her late teens or twenties with stable Graves' hyperthyroidism. The V and J genes are TRBV5-1 and TRBJ1-1; D is possibly TRBD1 (6 bases). The sequencing sample was made of peripheral blood. This chain's CDR3 is CASSLDIQGGLAFF. DNA of the CDR3: TGCGCCAGCAGCTTGGATATACAGGGTGGTTTGGCTTTCTTT.